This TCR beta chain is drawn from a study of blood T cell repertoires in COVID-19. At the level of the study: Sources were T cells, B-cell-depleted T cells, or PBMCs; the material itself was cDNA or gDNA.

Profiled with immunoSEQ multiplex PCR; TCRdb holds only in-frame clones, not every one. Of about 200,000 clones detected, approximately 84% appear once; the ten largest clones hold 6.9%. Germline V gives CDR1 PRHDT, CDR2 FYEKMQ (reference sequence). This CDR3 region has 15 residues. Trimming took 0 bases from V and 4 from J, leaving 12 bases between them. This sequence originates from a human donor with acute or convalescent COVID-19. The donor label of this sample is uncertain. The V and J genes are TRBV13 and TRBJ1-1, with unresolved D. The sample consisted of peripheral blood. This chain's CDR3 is CASSLGHTRGTEAFF. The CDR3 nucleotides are TGTGCCAGCAGCTTAGGACATACAAGAGGCACTGAAGCTTTCTTT.